Listed here are 21 T cell receptor beta chains from one sample, sequenced in a study of blood T cell repertoires in COVID-19. Data came from immunoSEQ multiplex PCR; TCRdb stores just in-frame clones and leaves some out. This sample has 300,000 to 400,000 clones; 85% occur once, and the top ten carry around 7.2%. Sequenced input: peripheral blood. These receptors were collected from a human donor in a cohort sampled during active COVID-19.

The rearrangement uses TRBV5-1 and TRBJ2-3; weak D call: TRBD1 (5 bases). The V gene's germline CDR1 is SGHRS and CDR2 YFSETQ. The CDR3 runs to 14 residues. V lost 0 bases and J lost 2, with 7 bases in between. The DNA for the CDR3 is TGCGCCAGCAGCTTGGTAGGGGTCACAGATACGCAGTATTTT. It translates to CASSLVGVTDTQYF.

This clone was recorded at least ten times. J is TRBJ2-2 and V is TRBV5-1; weak D call: TRBD1 (6 bases). The V and J ends lost 2 bases and 1 base respectively, with 12 bases between them. This CDR3 region has 16 residues. Germline V gene lookup returns CDR1 SGHRS and CDR2 YFSETQ. The CDR3 region is CASSLADRRNTGELFF. CDR3 DNA sequence: TGCGCCAGCAGCTTAGCAGACAGGAGGAACACCGGGGAGCTGTTTTTT.

This rearrangement joins TRBV5-1 to TRBJ1-2; D not resolved. V gave up 0 bases and J gave up 1 base, with 10 bases separating them. The CDR3 has 15 residues. Germline CDR1 SGHRS, CDR2 YFSETQ. In DNA form, the CDR3 reads TGCGCCAGCAGCTTGGACTACGGCTTTAACTATGGCTACACCTTC. It translates to CASSLDYGFNYGYTF.

This chain links TRBV30 with TRBJ1-1; a weak D match, TRBD1 (5 bases). CDR3 length: 12 residues. The germline V gene has CDR1 GTSNPN and CDR2 SVGIG (reference sequence). CDR3 sequence: CAWGGVSTEAFF. Written as DNA, the CDR3 is TGTGCGTGGGGCGGGGTGAGCACTGAAGCTTTCTTT.

V usage is TRBV4-2 and J usage is TRBJ2-2; weak D call: TRBD2 (6 bases). V lost 0 bases, J lost 4 bases, and 12 bases lay in between. In germline, CDR1 is LGHNA, CDR2 YNFKEQ. The CDR3 is 16 amino acids. CDR3 residues: CASSQEPGSLTGELFF. As DNA, the CDR3 is TGTGCCAGCAGCCAAGAACCCGGGAGCCTCACCGGGGAGCTGTTTTTT.

The chain's CDR3 is CASTPRGIGYTF. For the CDR3, the DNA is TGTGCCAGCACCCCCAGGGGTATTGGCTACACCTTC. The V gene is TRBV28, the J gene TRBJ1-2, with D perhaps matching TRBD1 (6 bases). Germline V lookup: CDR1 MDHEN, CDR2 SYDVKM. V was cut by 7 bases and J by 7 bases, with 13 bases left in between. The CDR3 contains 12 residues.

The CDR3 sequence: CASSPGTGDNEKLFF. CDR3 nucleotides: TGCGCCAGCAGCCCGGGGACAGGGGATAACGAAAAACTGTTTTTT. V usage is TRBV5-1 and J usage is TRBJ1-4, with 10 nucleotides matching TRBD1. The germline gives CDR1 SGHRS, CDR2 YFSETQ. V trimming: 4 bases; J trimming: 8 bases; junction bases outside the gene matches: 8. This CDR3 contains 15 residues.

This clone was seen more than once but under ten times. This rearrangement joins TRBV24-1 to TRBJ2-5; D gene unclear. V lost 3 bases and J lost 2, with 6 bases in between. Germline V gives CDR1 KGHDR, CDR2 SFDVKD. This CDR3 is 13 amino acids long. CDR3 DNA sequence: TGTGCCACCAGTGATACAGCTCAAGAGACCCAGTACTTC. This gives the protein CATSDTAQETQYF.

The chain has TRBV11-2 and TRBJ2-2, with unresolved D. Deletions cut 3 bases from V and 3 bases from J, with 8 bases between. This CDR3 has 14 amino acids. Germline V gene lookup returns CDR1 SGHAT and CDR2 FQNNGV. For the CDR3, the DNA is TGTGCCAGCAGCTTTGAGGAATACACCGGGGAGCTGTTTTTT. Amino acids: CASSFEEYTGELFF.

The chain links TRBV7-9 to TRBJ2-7, with 8 positions matching TRBD1. The CDR3 loop spans 16 amino acids. V dropped 1 base and J dropped 0; count of bases not matched to a gene: 5. Germline V gene lookup returns CDR1 SEHNR and CDR2 FQNEAQ (reference sequence). CDR3 in DNA: TGTGCCAGCAGCTTAGTGGGGCAGGGGGCCTCCTACGAGCAGTACTTC. It encodes CASSLVGQGASYEQYF.

V is TRBV24-1 and J is TRBJ2-2, with D possibly matching TRBD2 (6 bases). The germline V and J ends were trimmed by 7 bases and 5 bases, with 19 bases remaining between them. Germline CDR1 is KGHDR and CDR2 is SFDVKD. The CDR3 is 16 amino acids. In DNA form, the CDR3 reads TGTGCCACCAGCTTAAGACCGGGACTGAATACCGGGGAGCTGTTTTTT. Translated, it gives CATSLRPGLNTGELFF.

The chain recombines TRBV5-4 with TRBJ1-1; tentative D call: TRBD1 (6 bases). The CDR3 extends over 15 amino acids. V was shortened by 0 bases and J by 3 bases, with 12 bases between the two germline ends. The germline CDR1 and CDR2 sequences are SGHNT and YYREEE (reference sequence). CDR3 amino acids: CASSLAGVLDTEAFF. DNA of the CDR3: TGTGCCAGCAGCTTGGCAGGGGTATTGGACACTGAAGCTTTCTTT. Looking up the rest from reference TRBV5-4 and TRBJ1-1 gives the full variable domain: ETGVTQSPTHLIKTRGQQVTLRCSSQSGHNTVSWYQQALGQGPQFIFQYYREEENGRGNFPPRFSGLQFPNYSSELNVNALELDDSALYLCASSLAGVLDTEAFFGQGTRLTVV.

The rearrangement uses TRBV6-5 and TRBJ1-2; TRBD1 matches 11 bases. The CDR3 spans 15 residues. CDR1 is MNHEY, CDR2 SVGAGI, per germline. V gave up 7 bases and J gave up 8 bases; unmatched junction bases: 12. The CDR3 here is CASTTAGTGGRGYTF. The CDR3, as DNA: TGTGCCAGCACTACGGCCGGGACAGGGGGACGCGGCTACACCTTC.

V and J are TRBV9 and TRBJ1-2, with 10 nucleotides matching TRBD1. In germline, CDR1 is SGDLS, CDR2 YYNGEE. This CDR3 is 16 amino acids long. Trimming at V came to 3 bases and at J to 2 bases, leaving 7 bases not matched to a gene. CDR3 in DNA: TGTGCCAGCAGCGGTACCGGGGACAGGGGAAACTATGGCTACACCTTC. Protein product: CASSGTGDRGNYGYTF.

The chain links TRBV25-1 to TRBJ1-1; D gene ambiguous. This CDR3 is built from 13 residues. V gave up 1 base and J gave up 7 bases, with 10 bases separating them. The germline V gene encodes CDR1 MGHDK and CDR2 SYGVNS. CDR3 sequence reads: CASSEFEGGEAFF. CDR3 coding DNA: TGTGCCAGCAGTGAATTTGAGGGAGGTGAAGCTTTCTTT.

A remark on this clone: This CDR3 is also generated by other DNA sequences in the sample. This rearrangement joins TRBV3-1 (or the pseudogene TRBV3-2) to TRBJ1-2; D is unclear. Germline-derived CDR1 and CDR2 are LGHDT and YNNKEL (reference sequence). Trimming left V 1 base short and J 7 bases short, with 4 bases between. The CDR3 contains 11 residues. CDR3 region: CASSQAGGYTF. In nucleotides, the CDR3 is TGTGCCAGCAGCCAAGCGGGTGGCTACACCTTC.

V usage is TRBV7-9 and J usage is TRBJ2-4; maybe TRBD2 (6 bases). CDR1 and CDR2 (germline): SEHNR, FQNEAQ (reference sequence). The CDR3 runs to 14 residues. V was trimmed by 5 bases and J by 12 bases, leaving 20 bases between them. CDR3 amino acids: CASSRTGTEVNQYF. The CDR3 DNA is TGTGCCAGCAGCAGAACCGGGACTGAAGTCAATCAGTACTTC. Based on the CDR3 plus reference TRBV7-9 and TRBJ2-4, the full variable domain is DTGVSQNPRHKITKRGQNVTFRCDPISEHNRLYWYRQTLGQGPEFLTYFQNEAQLEKSRLLSDRFSAERPKGSFSTLEIQRTEQGDSAMYLCASSRTGTEVNQYFGAGTRLSVL.

This clone was observed a few times. The chain links TRBV19 to TRBJ1-2, with TRBD1 identical over 7 bases. CDR1 is LNHDA and CDR2 is SQIVND in the germline V gene (reference sequence). Losses at the gene ends were 1 base for V and 7 bases for J; bases not matched to a gene: 9. The CDR3 is 15 residues long. The CDR3 nucleotides read TGTGCCAGTAGTATAGCCGACAGGGTGAACGGTGGCTACACCTTC. Amino acid sequence: CASSIADRVNGGYTF. Based on the CDR3 plus reference TRBV19 and TRBJ1-2, the full variable domain is DGGITQSPKYLFRKEGQNVTLSCEQNLNHDAMYWYRQDPGQGLRLIYYSQIVNDFQKGDIAEGYSVSREKKESFPLTVTSAQKNPTAFYLCASSIADRVNGGYTFGSGTRLTVV.

The chain links TRBV6-5 to TRBJ1-4; possibly TRBD1 for D (6 bases). The CDR3 sequence is 12 residues long. The V gene lost 3 bases and the J gene lost 15 bases, with 14 bases spanning the gap. Germline V lookup: CDR1 MNHEY, CDR2 SVGAGI. CDR3 bases: TGTGCCAGCAGTTATAACAGGGTAGAGGTGTTTTTT. It specifies CASSYNRVEVFF.

The V call is TRBV7-2, the J call TRBJ2-6, with D hard to call. The V gene's germline CDR1 is SGHTA and CDR2 FQGNSA. Trimming cost V 8 bases and J 0 bases, with 17 bases left between them. This CDR3 is 17 amino acids long. The CDR3 nucleotides are TGTGCCAGCTCTTCTAGGAGCTTCGGCTCTGGGGCCAACGTCCTGACTTTC. Its translation: CASSSRSFGSGANVLTF.

V usage is TRBV7-3 and J usage is TRBJ2-2, with D perhaps TRBD1 (6 bases). V shed 6 bases and J shed 5 bases, with 13 bases lying between them. The CDR3 loop spans 14 amino acids. The V gene's germline CDR1 is SGHTA and CDR2 FQGTGA. CDR3 nucleotide sequence: TGTGCCAGCAGTAAGGACAGTTTTACCGGGGAGCTGTTTTTT. It is translated as CASSKDSFTGELFF. Full variable domain (outside the CDR3, taken from reference TRBV7-3 and TRBJ2-2): GAGVSQTPSNKVTEKGKYVELRCDPISGHTALYWYRQSLGQGPEFLIYFQGTGAADDSGLPNDRFFAVRPEGSVSTLKIQRTERGDSAVYLCASSKDSFTGELFFGEGSRLTVL.